Listed below are T cell receptor beta chains from one sample, sequenced in a study of blood T cells in healthy people across ages. TCRdb ran MiXCR on the 5' RACE reads and lists one entry per CDR3 protein. The sample records almost 300,000 distinct CDR3 sequences, roughly 29% being singletons. Sequences were obtained from blood. The receptors originated from a woman in her 70s in good health. Both conserved end residues are part of each CDR3. D genes are given only for firm matches. Clone size is stated in some rows and not others, as once, few, many or a class when expanded.

-,many,TRBJ1-4,TRBV15,TGTGCCACCAGCAGAGGGACATTTGATGAAAAACTGTTTTTT,CATSRGTFDEKLFF
TRBD1,few,TRBJ1-4,TRBV20-1,TGCAGTGCTTCTCGACCAGGGACAGGTGAAAAACTGTTTTTT,CSASRPGTGEKLFF
-,few,TRBJ2-1,TRBV4-1,TGCGCCAGCAGCCAAGATAGTTCAGAAACCTACAATGAGCAGTTCTTC,CASSQDSSETYNEQFF
-,few,TRBJ1-4,TRBV4-2,TGTGCCAGCAGCCAAGGACGACAGGAAGAAAAACTGTTTTTT,CASSQGRQEEKLFF
TRBD2,few,TRBJ2-4,TRBV4-1,TGCGCCAGCAGCCAGGGGGGGACTGATGACATTCAGTACTTC,CASSQGGTDDIQYF
-,-,TRBJ1-1,TRBV5-1,TGCGCCAGCAGCACGGAGGGGGTGAACACTGAAGCTTTCTTT,CASSTEGVNTEAFF
-,-,TRBJ2-3,TRBV7-6,TGTGCCAGCAGCCGCGGGGTCAGCACAGATACGCAGTATTTT,CASSRGVSTDTQYF
TRBD2,-,TRBJ2-3,TRBV20-1,TGCAGTGCTAGGGAGACTAGCGGCTCTTTGAGCACAGATACGCAGTATTTT,CSARETSGSLSTDTQYF
-,once,TRBJ2-7,TRBV7-2,TGTGCCAGCAGCTTATGGGGAGTCGAGCAGTACTTC,CASSLWGVEQYF
-,-,TRBJ2-6,TRBV24-1,TGTGCCACCAGTGATTCCGTAAACAGGGCTGGGGCCAACGTCCTGACTTTC,CATSDSVNRAGANVLTF
-,few,TRBJ2-6,TRBV5-1,TGCGCCAGCAGCTTGGTATTGACAGGCGGAGGCTCTGGGGCCAACGTCCTGACTTTC,CASSLVLTGGGSGANVLTF
TRBD2,-,TRBJ2-7,TRBV11-2,TGTGCCAGCAGCTTTCTGGCTAGCGGGAGCCGCGAGCAGTACTTC,CASSFLASGSREQYF
-,many,TRBJ2-6,TRBV5-1,TGCGCCAGCAGCTTGGAAAACGTCCTGACTTTC,CASSLENVLTF
-,-,TRBJ1-2,TRBV6-5,TGTGCCAGCAGTTATCCTATAGGGGATGGCTACACCTTC,CASSYPIGDGYTF
-,-,TRBJ2-3,TRBV20-1,TGCAGTGCTAGAGAAGCACCCACAGATACGCAGTATTTT,CSAREAPTDTQYF
TRBD1,-,TRBJ2-7,TRBV20-1,TGCAGTGCTAGAGATCGACAGGGAGCGGCCTACGGGCAGTACTTC,CSARDRQGAAYGQYF
-,-,TRBJ2-3,TRBV29-1,TGCAGCGTTCACAGGGAGACAGATACGCAGTATTTT,CSVHRETDTQYF
TRBD1,few,TRBJ1-6,TRBV7-9,TGTGCCAGCAGCTTAGTACAGGGGGGTTCACCCCTCCACTTT,CASSLVQGGSPLHF
TRBD2,many,TRBJ2-7,TRBV18,TGTGCCAGCTCACCAGAGCGGGGCCGCTCCTACGAGCAGTACTTC,CASSPERGRSYEQYF
-,many,TRBJ1-2,TRBV5-1,TGCGCCAGCAGCGCGAGGGGGGGAGAGAATGGCTACACCTTC,CASSARGGENGYTF
-,few,TRBJ2-4,TRBV20-1,TGCAGTGCCCACGCGCAGGGAAACATTCAGTACTTC,CSAHAQGNIQYF
-,-,TRBJ2-3,TRBV20-1,TGCAGTGCTAGGACCCCCCTGGTAGCGGAAGGAGGAGATACGCAGTATTTT,CSARTPLVAEGGDTQYF
TRBD2,-,TRBJ2-1,TRBV7-2,TGTGCCAGCGTCGGGAGCGGGAGATATAGGGGTAATGAGCAGTTCTTC,CASVGSGRYRGNEQFF
-,few,TRBJ2-4,TRBV29-1,TGCAGCGCTTCCCTCGAGGTAGCCAAAAACATTCAGTACTTC,CSASLEVAKNIQYF
TRBD2,few,TRBJ2-7,TRBV4-2,TGTGCCAGCAGCCAAGAACTAGCGGGGAGCTCCTACGAGCAGTACTTC,CASSQELAGSSYEQYF